This T cell receptor beta chain stems from a study of control samples from healthy donors and cancer patients. The repertoire was sequenced with immunoSEQ multiplex PCR; TCRdb's copy has only in-frame clones and lacks some. The data show roughly 100,000 clones, about 89% seen once. The CDR3 runs 14 residues. Trimming stripped 6 bases from V and 1 base from J, with 9 bases between. Looked up from germline, CDR1 is SNHLY and CDR2 is FYNNEI. This sequence joins TRBV2 and TRBJ1-4; possibly TRBD1 for D (5 bases). Material for sequencing was PBMCs. This TCR came from a man aged 60 to 69 with lung cancer. CDR3 region: CASRRDQTNEKLFF. DNA for the CDR3: TGTGCCAGCAGGCGGGACCAAACTAATGAAAAACTGTTTTTT.